A selection of T cell receptor beta chains follows, all from one sample in a study of radiation and T cells in renal cell carcinoma. The assay was immunoSEQ multiplex PCR, and TCRdb's table has in-frame clones only and misses some. In the table there are about 140,000 clones, 86% of which are singletons. Sample: blood, taken from a patient whose treatment included radiotherapy and nephrectomy. These receptors were taken from a woman aged 50 to 60 with renal cell carcinoma. Each CDR3 is given with its conserved first and last residue. Each record gives: J gene, V gene, CDR3 protein.

TRBJ2-1 TRBV7-2 CASSLGAGAYNEQFF
TRBJ2-3 TRBV5-6 CASSLLSGGYTDTQYF
TRBJ1-4 TRBV30 CAWSVGRRDEKLFF
TRBJ1-1 TRBV7-2 CASSPQVVDTEAFF
TRBJ2-3 TRBV7-2 CASSLAIAIDTQYF
TRBJ2-5 TRBV4-1 CASSRPGLSETQYF
TRBJ2-7 TRBV19 CASSIRDRGYEQYF
TRBJ1-2 TRBV13 CASSLPGLRHYGYTF
TRBJ2-6 TRBV25-1 CASSEGRGSGANVLTF
TRBJ2-5 TRBV29-1 CSVRDQETQYF
TRBJ2-3 TRBV20-1 CSGASGDTQYF
TRBJ1-1 TRBV5-4 CASSFRGRVNTEAFF
TRBJ2-2 TRBV10-1 CASSESAGGNTGELFF
TRBJ2-5 TRBV7-9 CASDPGTGIETQYF
TRBJ1-4 TRBV28 CASSSTGNEKLFF
TRBJ1-4 TRBV7-9 CASSKREKLFF